These 5 T cell receptor beta chains originate from one sample sequenced in a study of T cells in Graves' hyperthyroidism and ophthalmopathy. The source material, RNA transcripts, was used to amplify TCR beta CDR3 regions. In the first-round RT-PCR of the TCR CDR3, the HTBI primer set was used. One entry per CDR3 protein, called by TCRdb with MiXCR from the multiplex PCR reads. The data contain 350,000 or so distinct CDR3 sequences, about 18% of them seen just once; the ten biggest clones take up roughly 49%. The material sequenced was blood. These receptors all come from a woman between 45 and 60 years old with Graves' hyperthyroidism.

This clonotype was counted ten times or more. The CDR3 sequence: CASSFLRNRPTWGDEKLFF. CDR3 DNA: TGTGCCAGCAGTTTCTTGAGGAATCGTCCGACATGGGGGGATGAAAAACTGTTTTTT. The J gene is TRBJ1-4, the V gene TRBV28, with D possibly matching TRBD1 (5 bases). V was trimmed by 3 bases and J by 6 bases, leaving 26 bases between them. Germline assignment: CDR1 MDHEN and CDR2 SYDVKM. CDR3 length: 19 amino acids.

This chain links TRBV6-5 with TRBJ1-1; 7 bases fit TRBD1. V lost 3 bases and J lost 0; bases outside the gene matches: 10. CDR3 length: 17 residues. Germline assignment: CDR1 MNHEY and CDR2 SVGAGI. CDR3 DNA: TGTGCCAGCAGTTATACTCCCTTACAGGGGATGAACACTGAAGCTTTCTTT. It codes for CASSYTPLQGMNTEAFF.

The table lists this clonotype with a few counts. Written as DNA, the CDR3 is TGTGCCAGTACTCTAGCCGGGAATTCTGAAGAGACCCAGTACTTC. As protein: CASTLAGNSEETQYF. This chain connects TRBV19 to TRBJ2-5, with D perhaps TRBD2 (5 bases). Looked up from germline, CDR1 is LNHDA and CDR2 is SQIVND (reference sequence). The length of the CDR3 is 15 residues. The V gene lost 7 bases and the J gene lost 3 bases, with 18 bases spanning the gap. The full variable domain, completed using reference TRBV19 and TRBJ2-5, is DGGITQSPKYLFRKEGQNVTLSCEQNLNHDAMYWYRQDPGQGLRLIYYSQIVNDFQKGDIAEGYSVSREKKESFPLTVTSAQKNPTAFYLCASTLAGNSEETQYFGPGTRLLVL.

This clonotype was found a few times. V is TRBV3-1 and J is TRBJ2-5; no firm D call. This CDR3 is 15 amino acids long. Trimming cost V 4 bases and J 2 bases, with 14 bases left between them. Germline lookup yields CDR1 LGHDT and CDR2 YNNKEL (reference sequence). The CDR3 DNA sequence: TGTGCCAGCAGCCCCTCGGTGGGTAGACAAGAGACCCAGTACTTC. It is translated as CASSPSVGRQETQYF.

This CDR3 reads CASSLEPGRAYGYTF. CDR3 sequence (DNA): TGTGCCAGCAGCTTAGAACCGGGCAGGGCCTATGGCTACACCTTC. The chain is built from TRBV7-2 and TRBJ1-2, with D perhaps TRBD1 (5 bases). The CDR3 sequence is 15 residues long. With 1 base removed from V and 4 bases from J, the gap between germline ends came to 13 bases. Germline V lookup: CDR1 SGHTA, CDR2 FQGNSA.